This T cell receptor beta chain was observed in a study of breast tumors, draining lymph nodes, adjacent tissues. Study results and caveats: Tumor TCR diversity was below lymph nodes but above nontumor tissue. Most tumor T cells seemingly derive from lymph node, then expand in tumor.

TCRdb redid the calling of the multiplex PCR reads with MiXCR, one entry per CDR3 protein. The repertoire includes about 230,000 distinct CDR3 sequences, roughly 32% of them detected once, and roughly 1.3% sits in the top ten. This clonotype was recorded at least ten times. The antigen is not known. The CDR3 sequence is 15 residues long. The germline gives CDR1 SGHTA, CDR2 FQGNSA. J was trimmed by 7 bases and V by 4 bases; bases with no gene match: 6. Axillary draining lymph nodes of breast cancer patients supplied the node samples. This clonotype originated in a female donor with breast cancer. Some clones in this sample may be carry-over from other donors' samples. The chain uses TRBV7-2 and TRBJ2-1, with TRBD2 identical over 11 bases. Material for sequencing was axillary lymph node tissue. CDR3 region: CASSWTSGLRNEQFF. In nucleotides, the CDR3 is TGTGCCAGCAGCTGGACTAGCGGGCTGAGGAATGAGCAGTTCTTC.